The 3 T cell receptor beta chains reported below all come from one sample, sequenced in a study of PD-L1 blockade in urothelial cancer. Assay used: immunoSEQ multiplex PCR; TCRdb lists only in-frame clones, some missing. The table lists more than 85,000 clones, over 75% of them singletons. Time point denoted: pretreatment peripheral blood. This material consisted of PBMCs, taken around atezolizumab (anti-PD-L1) treatment. These receptors were collected from a man aged 55-75 years with urothelial cancer.

The chain joins TRBV4-3 to TRBJ1-4, with a weak D call TRBD1 (5 bases). Germline CDR1 reads LGHNA; CDR2 reads YSLEER. CDR3 length: 15 residues. Between the trimmed V and J ends, which lost 1 base and 8 bases, there was a span of 14 bases. CDR3 DNA: TGCGCCAGCAGCCAAGCCCAGGGAGGCCCGGAAAAACTGTTTTTT. Its protein is CASSQAQGGPEKLFF.

V usage is TRBV2 and J usage is TRBJ1-3, with a tentative D call TRBD1 (5 bases). Germline V gives CDR1 SNHLY, CDR2 FYNNEI. This CDR3 has 12 amino acids. The V end was cut by 4 bases, the J end by 4 bases, with 5 bases between. CDR3 amino acids: CASSGQGNTIYF. CDR3 coding DNA: TGTGCCAGCAGTGGACAGGGAAACACCATATATTTT.

This CDR3 reads CASVQGAGGELFF. The CDR3 bases are TGTGCCAGCGTACAGGGGGCAGGCGGGGAGCTGTTTTTT. The chain has TRBV27 and TRBJ2-2; 9 bases map to TRBD1. From germline, CDR1 is MNHEY and CDR2 SMNVEV (reference sequence). CDR3 length equals 13 residues. The V gene end was trimmed by 8 bases and the J gene end by 7 bases; junction bases not matched to a gene: 5.